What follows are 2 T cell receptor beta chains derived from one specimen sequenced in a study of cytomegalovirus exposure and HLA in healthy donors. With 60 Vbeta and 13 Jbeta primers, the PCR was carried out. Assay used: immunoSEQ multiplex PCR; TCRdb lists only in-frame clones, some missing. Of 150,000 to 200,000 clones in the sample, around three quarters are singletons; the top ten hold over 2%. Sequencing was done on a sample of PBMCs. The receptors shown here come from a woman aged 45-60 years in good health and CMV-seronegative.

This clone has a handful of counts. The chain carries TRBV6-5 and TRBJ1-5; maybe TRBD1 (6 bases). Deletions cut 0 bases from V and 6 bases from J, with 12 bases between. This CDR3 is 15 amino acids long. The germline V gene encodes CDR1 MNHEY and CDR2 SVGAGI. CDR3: CASSYSGGAGQPQHF. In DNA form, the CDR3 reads TGTGCCAGCAGTTACTCTGGGGGCGCGGGTCAGCCCCAGCATTTT.

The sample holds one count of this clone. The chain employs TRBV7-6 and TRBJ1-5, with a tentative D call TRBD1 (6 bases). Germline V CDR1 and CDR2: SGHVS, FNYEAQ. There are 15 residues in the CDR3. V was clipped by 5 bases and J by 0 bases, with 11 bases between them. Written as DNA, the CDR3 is TGTGCCAGCAGCCCGGACAGAAATAGCAATCAGCCCCAGCATTTT. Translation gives CASSPDRNSNQPQHF. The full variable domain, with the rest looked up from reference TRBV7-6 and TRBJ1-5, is GAGVSQSPRYKVTKRGQDVALRCDPISGHVSLYWYRQALGQGPEFLTYFNYEAQQDKSGLPNDRFSAERPEGSISTLTIQRTEQRDSAMYRCASSPDRNSNQPQHFGDGTRLSIL.